This TCR beta chain was documented in a study of vaccination effects on CD4 cells after COVID-19. Worth noting for this clone: Antigen specificity is unknown.

Sequencing used immunoSEQ multiplex PCR; TCRdb keeps in-frame clones, though not all of them. The sample gives approximately 26,000 clones, about three quarters of which show up once; 5.5% to 8% is in the top ten. Antigen-specific CD4+ T cells were expanded (with viral peptide pools) by the ViraFEST assay ahead of sequencing. After around 10 days in culture, the CD4+ T cells were isolated. All study participants received two doses of BNT162b2 or mRNA-1273 vaccine. Cultures of a few million PBMC per well contained approximately 10 IU/ml IL-2 plus 10 ug/ml peptides. On both days 3 and 7, half of the culture medium was replaced with IL-2 medium. This receptor was identified in a human donor who received a COVID-19 vaccine. Some clones in this sample may be carry-over from other donors' samples. Source: CD4+ T cells from PBMCs cultured with SARS-CoV-2 spike peptides, taken after COVID-19 vaccination.

The chain's CDR3 is CASSYDLAGGGGTQYF. CDR3 coding DNA: TGTGCCAGCAGTTACGACCTGGCAGGGGGCGGGGGGACCCAGTACTTC. The chain carries TRBV6-6 and TRBJ2-5; a weak D match, TRBD1 (8 bases). The germline V gene has CDR1 MNHNY and CDR2 SVGAGI (reference sequence). This CDR3 spans 16 amino acids. The V end was cut by 2 bases, the J end by 7 bases, with 20 bases between.